The following is a T cell receptor beta chain sequence with its context. Its antigen remains unknown. Germline V lookup: CDR1 SNHLY, CDR2 FYNNEI. V gave up 3 bases and J gave up 1 base; unmatched junction bases: 4. The CDR3 runs to 15 residues. These data originate in a study of cytomegalovirus exposure and HLA in healthy donors. Study overall: The platform used for the roughly 130 validation repertoires matched that of the approximately 710 first-cohort repertoires, a later analysis reported. Study conclusions and caveats: The study labeled about 160 TCR beta chains cytomegalovirus-associated.

Method: immunoSEQ multiplex PCR; TCRdb's copy keeps in-frame clones and lacks some. The data hold 120,000 to 150,000 clones, with around 90% observed a single time. This clonotype was sampled from a woman aged 18-29 years in good health and CMV-seropositive. Sequenced sample: PBMCs. The genes are TRBV2 and TRBJ2-7; 9 bases fit TRBD2. The chain's CDR3 is CASSEREGRSYEQYF. The CDR3 region has the DNA TGTGCCAGCAGTGAGCGGGAGGGCCGGTCCTACGAGCAGTACTTC.